The clone carrying this TCR beta chain is a singleton in its sample. Its specificity is unknown. This sample is part of a study of persistence of HIV-infected CD4 T cells. Study-wide context: CD4+ T cells responding to CMV or HIV-1 Gag were isolated.

Germline V gives CDR1 SGDLS, CDR2 YYNGEE. This CDR3 region has 15 residues. Trimming stripped 0 bases from V and 8 bases from J, with 17 bases between. Cells were stimulated with overlapping HIV-1 Gag 15-mer peptides. Memory cells lacking CD40L and CD69 with high CD45RO were sorted. The immunoSEQ assay was version 4, run in survey mode. The protocol was immunoSEQ multiplex PCR, while the TCRdb copy is restricted to in-frame clones and leaves out a portion. The table records about 36,000 clones, about 84% of them present only once. This rearrangement joins TRBV9 to TRBJ1-2, with D possibly TRBD1 on 5 matching bases. This sequence was found in an adult with HIV. The donor label of this sample is uncertain. The sample here was cultured CD4+ T cells from PBMCs, taken from a patient who received antiretroviral therapy. The CDR3 nucleotides are TGTGCCAGCAGCGTAGAGGTATCAGGGTTGGGCGGCTACACCTTC. Amino acids: CASSVEVSGLGGYTF.